These T cell receptor beta chains were read from a single sample in a study of neurological immune-mediated disorders. TCRdb ran MiXCR on the 5' RACE reads and lists one entry per CDR3 protein. This table holds about 62,000 distinct CDR3 sequences, under 5.5% found once. The sample comprised PBMCs. The receptors originated from a woman aged 45-65 years with multiple sclerosis. Both conserved end residues are part of each CDR3. Each record gives: clone size, V gene, D gene, J gene, CDR3 protein, CDR3 DNA. The D gene is left open where the match is weak. Clone size is not always given. Where it is, it says once, few, many or a class for expanded clones.

size: many
V: TRBV4-3
D: -
J: TRBJ2-6
CDR3: CASSQEDDVGSSGANVLTF
DNA: TGCGCCAGCAGCCAAGAGGATGATGTCGGGAGCTCTGGGGCCAACGTCCTGACTTTC

size: many
V: TRBV7-2
D: -
J: TRBJ1-1
CDR3: CASSVTPSEAFF
DNA: TGTGCCAGCAGCGTTACCCCCAGTGAAGCTTTCTTT

size: many
V: TRBV7-2
D: -
J: TRBJ2-5
CDR3: CASSLYWGPQETQYF
DNA: TGTGCCAGCAGCTTATATTGGGGGCCGCAAGAGACCCAGTACTTC

size: many
V: TRBV10-3
D: TRBD1
J: TRBJ2-7
CDR3: CAISDGGQGGHEQYF
DNA: TGTGCCATCAGTGATGGTGGACAGGGGGGGCACGAGCAGTACTTC

size: many
V: TRBV6-2/TRBV6-3
D: -
J: TRBJ1-5
CDR3: CASSYSGASQPQHF
DNA: TGTGCCAGCAGTTACTCGGGGGCTAGTCAGCCCCAGCATTTT

size: many
V: TRBV20-1
D: -
J: TRBJ1-1
CDR3: CSAQNRDPEAFF
DNA: TGCAGTGCCCAAAACAGGGACCCTGAAGCTTTCTTT

size: few
V: TRBV5-4
D: TRBD1
J: TRBJ2-7
CDR3: CASSLGGRGPSYEQYF
DNA: TGTGCCAGCAGCCTCGGGGGCAGGGGGCCCTCCTACGAGCAGTACTTC

size: many
V: TRBV7-2
D: -
J: TRBJ1-4
CDR3: CASSPLTSSSYEKLFF
DNA: TGTGCCAGCAGCCCCCTTACGAGCTCTTCGTACGAAAAACTGTTTTTT

size: -
V: TRBV7-3
D: TRBD1
J: TRBJ2-1
CDR3: CASSIDRGRQFF
DNA: TGTGCCAGCAGCATCGACAGGGGGCGGCAGTTCTTC

size: few
V: TRBV5-1
D: -
J: TRBJ1-6
CDR3: CASSLDVTYNSPLNF
DNA: TGCGCCAGCAGCCTGGACGTAACCTATAATTCACCCCTCAACTTT

size: few
V: TRBV10-2
D: TRBD2
J: TRBJ2-1
CDR3: CASGIAGYNEQFF
DNA: TGCGCCAGCGGGATAGCGGGATACAATGAGCAGTTCTTC

size: many
V: TRBV6-6
D: TRBD1
J: TRBJ2-5
CDR3: CASSIRSGGQETQYF
DNA: TGTGCCAGCAGTATTCGTTCAGGGGGACAAGAGACCCAGTACTTC

size: many
V: TRBV11-2
D: -
J: TRBJ1-2
CDR3: CASSPYTGTYGYTF
DNA: TGTGCCAGCAGCCCCTACACAGGGACCTATGGCTACACCTTC

size: many
V: TRBV27
D: -
J: TRBJ2-3
CDR3: CASSLVALTDTQYF
DNA: TGTGCCAGCAGTTTAGTTGCGCTTACAGATACGCAGTATTTT

size: many
V: TRBV5-5
D: TRBD1
J: TRBJ2-2
CDR3: CASSDRGGTGELFF
DNA: TGTGCCAGCAGCGACAGGGGAGGCACCGGGGAGCTGTTTTTT

size: many
V: TRBV9
D: -
J: TRBJ1-5
CDR3: CASSRESNQPQHF
DNA: TGTGCCAGCAGCAGGGAGAGCAATCAGCCCCAGCATTTT

size: -
V: TRBV4-3
D: -
J: TRBJ2-7
CDR3: CASSQDPGLYEQYF
DNA: TGCGCCAGCAGCCAAGATCCGGGATTATACGAGCAGTACTTC

size: many
V: TRBV15
D: TRBD1
J: TRBJ1-5
CDR3: CATSRDLVVSGQGKNQPQHF
DNA: TGTGCCACCAGCAGAGATCTGGTGGTCTCGGGACAGGGGAAGAATCAGCCCCAGCATTTT

size: many
V: TRBV7-9
D: TRBD1
J: TRBJ1-2
CDR3: CASSLSGQFNYGYTF
DNA: TGTGCCAGCAGCTTATCGGGACAGTTCAACTATGGCTACACCTTC

size: many
V: TRBV7-2
D: TRBD2
J: TRBJ2-3
CDR3: CASSSGTSGGDTQYF
DNA: TGTGCCAGCAGCTCAGGGACTAGCGGGGGGGATACGCAGTATTTT

size: many
V: TRBV5-6
D: -
J: TRBJ2-3
CDR3: CASMRTDSSTDTQYF
DNA: TGTGCCAGCATGAGGACAGACTCTTCCACAGATACGCAGTATTTT

size: few
V: TRBV5-4
D: -
J: TRBJ1-5
CDR3: CASSPGLSNQPQNF
DNA: TGTGCCAGCAGCCCGGGGCTTAGCAATCAGCCCCAGAATTTT

size: many
V: TRBV4-3
D: -
J: TRBJ1-6
CDR3: CASSQDSGVGGSPLHF
DNA: TGCGCCAGCAGCCAAGATAGCGGGGTTGGAGGTTCACCCCTCCACTTT

size: -
V: TRBV27
D: -
J: TRBJ1-5
CDR3: CASSFAGARNNQPQNF
DNA: TGTGCCAGCAGTTTTGCGGGGGCGCGTAACAATCAGCCCCAGAATTTT

size: -
V: TRBV20-1
D: -
J: TRBJ2-1
CDR3: CSAREATGGYNEQFF
DNA: TGCAGTGCTAGAGAAGCTACCGGGGGTTACAATGAGCAGTTCTTC

size: many
V: TRBV20-1
D: TRBD2
J: TRBJ2-1
CDR3: CSAIPGLAGGSSYNEQFF
DNA: TGCAGTGCTATCCCGGGACTAGCGGGGGGGAGCTCCTACAATGAGCAGTTCTTC

size: many
V: TRBV5-1
D: TRBD1
J: TRBJ2-1
CDR3: CASSQDRAIEQFF
DNA: TGCGCCAGCAGCCAGGACAGGGCCATTGAGCAGTTCTTC

size: many
V: TRBV5-1
D: TRBD2
J: TRBJ2-5
CDR3: CASRPSGGAETQYF
DNA: TGCGCCAGCAGACCTAGCGGGGGGGCTGAGACCCAGTACTTC

size: many
V: TRBV29-1
D: -
J: TRBJ2-7
CDR3: CSVEDPADSSSYEQYF
DNA: TGCAGCGTTGAAGACCCCGCAGACTCGAGCTCCTACGAGCAGTACTTC

size: many
V: TRBV5-1
D: -
J: TRBJ2-5
CDR3: CASSSLTATQETQYF
DNA: TGCGCCAGCAGCTCCCTGACAGCTACCCAAGAGACCCAGTACTTC

size: many
V: TRBV12-3/TRBV12-4
D: -
J: TRBJ1-1
CDR3: CASSINWGGTEAFF
DNA: TGTGCCAGCAGCATCAACTGGGGCGGTACTGAAGCTTTCTTT

size: many
V: TRBV7-9
D: TRBD1
J: TRBJ2-6
CDR3: CASSLLRRDSQAGANVLTF
DNA: TGTGCCAGCAGCTTACTACGAAGGGACAGTCAAGCGGGGGCCAACGTCCTGACTTTC

size: many
V: TRBV14
D: -
J: TRBJ1-1
CDR3: CASSQLVGTEAFF
DNA: TGTGCCAGCAGCCAACTCGTTGGCACTGAAGCTTTCTTT

size: -
V: TRBV5-5
D: TRBD2
J: TRBJ2-5
CDR3: CASSLNWLAGDETQYF
DNA: TGTGCCAGCAGCTTGAACTGGTTAGCGGGGGACGAGACCCAGTACTTC

size: many
V: TRBV4-2
D: TRBD2
J: TRBJ2-5
CDR3: CASSQDAASGQETQYF
DNA: TGTGCCAGCAGCCAAGATGCGGCTAGCGGACAAGAGACCCAGTACTTC

size: medium-sized
V: TRBV5-1
D: -
J: TRBJ1-6
CDR3: CASSLGVANSPLHF
DNA: TGCGCCAGCAGCTTGGGGGTGGCCAATTCACCCCTCCACTTT

size: many
V: TRBV4-3
D: -
J: TRBJ1-6
CDR3: CASSRSAASGSPLHF
DNA: TGCGCCAGCAGCCGGTCGGCGGCGAGCGGTTCACCCCTCCACTTT

size: many
V: TRBV6-5
D: -
J: TRBJ2-2
CDR3: CASGFGRGSGELFF
DNA: TGTGCCAGCGGGTTCGGCAGGGGTTCCGGGGAGCTGTTTTTT

size: many
V: TRBV27
D: -
J: TRBJ1-5
CDR3: CASSLRALQGGHGGGPQHF
DNA: TGTGCCAGCAGTCTGAGGGCCCTCCAAGGGGGACACGGCGGAGGGCCCCAGCATTTT

size: few
V: TRBV27
D: TRBD1
J: TRBJ2-2
CDR3: CASSWGSTGDTGELFF
DNA: TGTGCCAGCAGTTGGGGGTCGACAGGGGACACCGGGGAGCTGTTTTTT

size: many
V: TRBV7-9
D: TRBD1
J: TRBJ1-5
CDR3: CASSFSQGAEQPQHF
DNA: TGTGCCAGCAGCTTTTCCCAGGGGGCCGAGCAGCCCCAGCATTTT

size: many
V: TRBV29-1
D: TRBD1
J: TRBJ1-3
CDR3: CSVTGGEKNTIYF
DNA: TGCAGCGTTACAGGGGGAGAAAAGAACACCATATATTTT

size: few
V: TRBV20-1
D: -
J: TRBJ2-3
CDR3: CSASSRTGTTTDTQYF
DNA: TGCAGTGCTAGTTCTCGAACAGGGACGACCACAGATACGCAGTATTTT

size: -
V: TRBV7-7
D: -
J: TRBJ2-1
CDR3: CASSFAAYNEQFF
DNA: TGTGCTAGCAGCTTCGCAGCCTACAATGAGCAGTTCTTC

size: many
V: TRBV5-1
D: TRBD2
J: TRBJ2-1
CDR3: CASSRLAASSYNEQFF
DNA: TGCGCCAGCAGCCGACTAGCGGCGAGCTCCTACAATGAGCAGTTCTTC